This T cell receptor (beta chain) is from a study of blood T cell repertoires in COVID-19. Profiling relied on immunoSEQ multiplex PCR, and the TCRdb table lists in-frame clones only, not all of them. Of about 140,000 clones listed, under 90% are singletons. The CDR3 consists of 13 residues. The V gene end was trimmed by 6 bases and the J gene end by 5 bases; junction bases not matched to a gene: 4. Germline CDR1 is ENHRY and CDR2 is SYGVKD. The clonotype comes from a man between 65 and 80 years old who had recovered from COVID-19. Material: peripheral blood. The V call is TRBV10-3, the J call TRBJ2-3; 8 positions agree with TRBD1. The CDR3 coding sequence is TGTGCCATCAGCGCGACAGGGGAAGATACGCAGTATTTT. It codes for CAISATGEDTQYF.